Shown below are 10 T cell receptor beta chains from a single sample sequenced in a study of blood T cell repertoires in COVID-19. The table came from immunoSEQ multiplex PCR; TCRdb's copy has only in-frame clones and leaves some out. The sample holds about 160,000 clones, 80% to 90% seen once. The specimen was peripheral blood. The origin of the receptors is an older woman who had recovered from COVID-19.

V gene TRBV28 combines with J gene TRBJ2-2; TRBD2 might be the D (6 bases). The CDR3 is 14 residues long. The V end lost 6 bases, the J end lost 0 bases, and 8 bases lay between the germline ends. The germline CDR1 and CDR2 sequences are MDHEN and SYDVKM. The DNA of the CDR3 is TGTGCCAGCAGGGAGGGAACGAACACCGGGGAGCTGTTTTTT. Translated: CASREGTNTGELFF.

This rearrangement joins TRBV9 to TRBJ2-3, with D unresolved. This CDR3 is built from 13 residues. The germline V gene has CDR1 SGDLS and CDR2 YYNGEE. V lost 2 bases, J lost 5 bases, and 9 bases lay in between. The CDR3 sequence is CASSVTELDTQYF. The CDR3 DNA reads TGTGCCAGCAGCGTGACTGAACTAGATACGCAGTATTTT.

This rearrangement joins TRBV11-1 to TRBJ2-3; D is possibly TRBD2 (6 bases). The V end was cut by 5 bases, the J end by 4 bases, with 13 bases between. The CDR3 runs 14 residues. The germline CDR1 and CDR2 sequences are SGHAT and FQDESV (reference sequence). Written as DNA, the CDR3 is TGTGCCAGCAGCCAGACTAGTGGCCCAGATACGCAGTATTTT. This translates into CASSQTSGPDTQYF. Variable domain in full (rest from reference TRBV11-1 and TRBJ2-3): EAEVAQSPRYKITEKSQAVAFWCDPISGHATLYWYRQILGQGPELLVQFQDESVVDDSQLPKDRFSAERLKGVDSTLKIQPAELGDSAMYLCASSQTSGPDTQYFGPGTRLTVL.

The V call is TRBV12-3 or TRBV12-4, the J call TRBJ1-2; TRBD1 matches 10 bases. This CDR3 is 12 amino acids long. J gave up 14 bases and V 3 bases, and 6 bases lay outside the gene matches. Here the CDR3 reads CASSFDRGRGTF. CDR3 DNA sequence: TGTGCCAGCAGTTTCGACAGGGGGCGCGGAACCTTC.

The chain has TRBV7-9 and TRBJ2-3; possibly TRBD2 for D (5 bases). V lost 6 bases and J lost 3, with 13 bases in between. Germline CDR1 is SEHNR and CDR2 is FQNEAQ (reference sequence). This CDR3 comprises 14 residues. CDR3 nucleotide sequence: TGTGCCAGCAGTCAACGGTCGGGGACAGATACGCAGTATTTT. Its translation: CASSQRSGTDTQYF. Supplemented by reference TRBV7-9 and TRBJ2-3, the full variable domain reads DTGVSQNPRHKITKRGQNVTFRCDPISEHNRLYWYRQTLGQGPEFLTYFQNEAQLEKSRLLSDRFSAERPKGSFSTLEIQRTEQGDSAMYLCASSQRSGTDTQYFGPGTRLTVL.

This chain joins TRBV5-6 and TRBJ2-2; the match to TRBD1 covers 7 bases. The V and J ends lost 5 bases and 6 bases, in that order; junction bases with no gene match: 4. The CDR3 extends over 13 amino acids. The V gene's germline CDR1 is SGHDT and CDR2 YYEEEE. The CDR3 protein is CASRQGPSGELFF. In DNA, the CDR3 is TGTGCCAGCAGACAGGGGCCCTCCGGGGAGCTGTTTTTT.

The V call is TRBV5-1, the J call TRBJ1-4; perhaps TRBD1 as D (6 bases). Germline V CDR1 and CDR2: SGHRS, YFSETQ. V was cut by 4 bases and J by 3 bases, with 13 bases left in between. CDR3 size: 15 residues. CDR3 residues: CASSEQGHANEKLFF. For the CDR3, the DNA is TGCGCCAGCAGCGAACAGGGACACGCTAATGAAAAACTGTTTTTT.

V usage is TRBV29-1 and J usage is TRBJ1-1, with D maybe TRBD1 (6 bases). Trimming shortened V by 8 bases and J by 2 bases, and 15 bases separated the two germline ends. Germline assignment: CDR1 SQVTM and CDR2 ANQGSEA. The CDR3 has 13 amino acids. CDR3 region: CSHLQGLNTEAFF. CDR3 nucleotide sequence: TGCAGCCACCTCCAGGGGCTTAACACTGAAGCTTTCTTT.

The chain has TRBV27 and TRBJ2-7, with D possibly being TRBD1 (5 bases). The V end lost 2 bases, the J end lost 5 bases, and 13 bases lay between the germline ends. Germline assignment: CDR1 MNHEY and CDR2 SMNVEV (reference sequence). This CDR3 region has 14 residues. The CDR3 protein is CASSLISWGHEQYF. The CDR3 nucleotides are TGTGCCAGCAGTTTAATCAGCTGGGGCCACGAGCAGTACTTC.

This chain connects TRBV24-1 to TRBJ1-2, with TRBD1 as a possible D gene (5 bases). This CDR3 is 14 amino acids long. V dropped 5 bases and J dropped 0 bases, with 9 bases sitting between them. Germline lookup yields CDR1 KGHDR and CDR2 SFDVKD. CDR3 residues: CATSGQGSNYGYTF. The CDR3 DNA reads as TGTGCCACCAGTGGTCAGGGCTCTAACTATGGCTACACCTTC.